What follows are 15 T cell receptor beta chains derived from one specimen sequenced in a study of T cells in Graves' hyperthyroidism and ophthalmopathy. The source material, RNA transcripts, was used to amplify TCR beta CDR3 regions. The HTBI set primed first-round TCR CDR3 RT-PCR. TCRdb reprocessed the multiplex PCR reads with MiXCR, giving one entry per CDR3 protein. The top ten hold over 7.5% of the sample, which has 600,000 to 900,000 distinct CDR3 sequences, about 15% seen once. The material sequenced was blood. The source is a man aged 18 to 30 with Graves' hyperthyroidism.

CDR3 sequence: CSARTIGTDTQYF. CDR3 nucleotide sequence: TGCAGTGCTAGGACTATCGGCACAGATACGCAGTATTTT. V is TRBV20-1 and J is TRBJ2-3, with D perhaps TRBD2 (5 bases). V was cut by 3 bases and J by 1 base, with 8 bases left in between. CDR3 length: 13 amino acids. Germline V gene data show CDR1 as DFQATT and CDR2 as SNEGSKA (reference sequence).

This chain links TRBV12-3 or TRBV12-4 with TRBJ2-1; TRBD1 might be the D (6 bases). V was clipped by 10 bases and J by 8 bases, with 18 bases between them. The CDR3 runs 13 residues. Here the CDR3 reads CAITKGVGDEQFF. The CDR3 region has the DNA TGTGCCATTACAAAGGGGGTGGGGGATGAGCAGTTCTTC.

The gene calls are TRBV14 and TRBJ2-7; D gene ambiguous. Germline assignment: CDR1 SGHDN and CDR2 FVKESK. The CDR3 has 14 amino acids. V was trimmed by 5 bases and J by 0 bases, leaving 11 bases between them. This CDR3 is CASSWERISYEQYF. DNA for the CDR3: TGTGCCAGCAGCTGGGAACGGATCTCCTACGAGCAGTACTTC.

This clonotype was recorded many times. The chain carries TRBV6-1 and TRBJ2-5; D is perhaps TRBD1 or TRBD2 (5 bases each). The CDR3 consists of 14 residues. Trimming took 5 bases from V and 5 from J, leaving 15 bases between them. Germline assignment: CDR1 MNHNS and CDR2 SASEGT. The CDR3 DNA is TGTGCCAGCAGTTCACGCCTCGAGGGGGAGACCCAGTACTTC. Its protein is CASSSRLEGETQYF.

This clonotype was seen ten or more times. This chain links TRBV28 with TRBJ2-1, with 9 bases lining up with TRBD2. Germline lookup yields CDR1 MDHEN and CDR2 SYDVKM. The length of the CDR3 is 14 residues. J gave up 9 bases and V 5 bases, and 8 bases lay outside the gene matches. CDR3 nucleotide sequence: TGTGCCAGCAGTCAATTAGCGGGAGTGAGTGAGCAGTTCTTC. This codes for CASSQLAGVSEQFF.

At least ten counts were recorded for this clonotype. The chain combines TRBV28 with TRBJ1-1; D is unresolved. V was clipped by 6 bases and J by 3 bases, with 29 bases between them. Germline V gives CDR1 MDHEN, CDR2 SYDVKM. The CDR3 is 19 residues long. The CDR3 spells CASSQTGRMGLRWDTEAFF. The CDR3 region has the DNA TGTGCCAGCAGCCAAACTGGTCGTATGGGCCTTCGTTGGGACACTGAAGCTTTCTTT.

This clonotype was seen a handful of times. The rearrangement links TRBV5-5 to TRBJ1-1; no clear D gene. With 2 bases removed from V and 6 bases from J, the gap between germline ends came to 8 bases. CDR3 length equals 12 residues. CDR1 and CDR2 (germline): SGHKS, YYEKEE (reference sequence). CDR3 coding DNA: TGTGCCAGCAGCTTTAAGTGGTCTGAAGCTTTCTTT. Protein product: CASSFKWSEAFF.

This chain joins TRBV4-1 and TRBJ2-7; 7 positions agree with TRBD1. The junction had 5 bases not matched to a gene; V was cut back by 6 bases and J by 0 bases. The CDR3 covers 14 residues. Germline loops: CDR1 MGHRA, CDR2 YSYEKL. The CDR3 sequence is CASRPGQASYEQYF. DNA for the CDR3: TGCGCCAGCAGACCAGGACAGGCCTCCTACGAGCAGTACTTC.

This sequence joins TRBV5-1 and TRBJ2-1, with 10 positions matching TRBD1. The germline V gene has CDR1 SGHRS and CDR2 YFSETQ. This CDR3 has 16 residues. V shed 4 bases and J 9 bases; nucleotides not matched to a gene: 13. The CDR3 loop reads CASSGIGTGAFSEQFF. Written as DNA, the CDR3 is TGCGCCAGCAGCGGGATAGGGACAGGGGCCTTTAGTGAGCAGTTCTTC.

This clonotype was seen at least ten times. The genes are TRBV20-1 and TRBJ1-1, with D possibly being TRBD1 (6 bases). Germline values: CDR1 DFQATT, CDR2 SNEGSKA (reference sequence). V lost 6 bases and J lost 1, with 9 bases in between. The CDR3 has 12 amino acids. The DNA of the CDR3 is TGCAGTGCGGACAGACCGAACACTGAAGCTTTCTTT. This sequence encodes CSADRPNTEAFF.

This clonotype was detected a few times. This rearrangement joins TRBV6-1 to TRBJ2-2; D uncertain. The germline V and J ends were trimmed by 7 bases and 3 bases, with 12 bases remaining between them. There are 14 residues in the CDR3. Germline CDR1 reads MNHNS; CDR2 reads SASEGT. The DNA for the CDR3 is TGTGCCAGCAACCCAAATGGGGACACCGGGGAGCTGTTTTTT. This sequence encodes CASNPNGDTGELFF.

The genes are TRBV25-1 and TRBJ2-7, with D perhaps TRBD1 (5 bases). Trimming took 5 bases from V and 8 from J, leaving 13 bases between them. CDR1 MGHDK and CDR2 SYGVNS come from the germline V gene. This CDR3 is built from 12 residues. CDR3 amino acids: CASSPMGPQQYF. For the CDR3, the DNA is TGTGCCAGCAGTCCAATGGGGCCACAGCAGTACTTC.

The sample holds a few counts of this clonotype. V gene TRBV4-2 combines with J gene TRBJ1-4; a possible D gene is TRBD1 (5 bases). Germline V gene lookup returns CDR1 LGHNA and CDR2 YNFKEQ. V was shortened by 3 bases and J by 0 bases, with 20 bases between the two germline ends. The CDR3 runs to 19 residues. The CDR3 protein is CASSQGTGRGIATNEKLFF. DNA of the CDR3: TGTGCCAGCAGCCAGGGGACGGGCCGGGGGATAGCAACTAATGAAAAACTGTTTTTT.

The chain joins TRBV11-3 to TRBJ2-2; TRBD1 might be the D (6 bases). Looked up from germline, CDR1 is SGHNT and CDR2 is YENEEA. The CDR3 totals 15 residues. V lost 10 bases to trimming and J lost 2 bases, with 17 bases between them. Here the CDR3 reads CAIQAGTSNTGELFF. The DNA of the CDR3 is TGTGCCATTCAAGCCGGGACATCTAACACCGGGGAGCTGTTTTTT.

The gene calls are TRBV6-1 and TRBJ1-5; D gene ambiguous. V lost 5 bases to trimming and J lost 1 base, with 15 bases between them. The CDR3 sequence is 16 residues long. Germline V gene sequence: CDR1 MNHNS, CDR2 SASEGT. The DNA for the CDR3 is TGTGCCAGCAGTCCTTTGGGGAAGATAAGCAATCAGCCCCAGCATTTT. It yields the protein CASSPLGKISNQPQHF.